These 7 T cell receptor beta chains were all obtained from the same sample, sequenced in a study of cytomegalovirus exposure and HLA in healthy donors. This table comes from immunoSEQ multiplex PCR, and its TCRdb copy is limited to in-frame clones, with some not included. The data contain more than 95,000 clones, roughly 86% of them singletons. Sequenced input: PBMCs. These receptors were taken from a man between 18 and 35 years old in good health and CMV-seronegative.

V gene TRBV30 combines with J gene TRBJ2-7; maybe TRBD1 (6 bases). In germline, CDR1 is GTSNPN, CDR2 SVGIG (reference sequence). The CDR3 runs to 13 residues. Trimming shortened V by 4 bases and J by 3 bases, and 13 bases separated the two germline ends. CDR3 nucleotides: TGTGCCTGGATCCCTCTGGACAGCTACGAGCAGTACTTC. Translating it yields CAWIPLDSYEQYF.

This clone was detected only a few times. The chain joins TRBV19 to TRBJ1-2; 7 bases align to TRBD1. CDR1 and CDR2 (germline): LNHDA, SQIVND (reference sequence). V shed 9 bases and J 1 base; nucleotides not matched to a gene: 8. The length of the CDR3 is 14 residues. CDR3 bases: TGTGCCAGCAAGGGGGCAGCAGTTAACTATGGCTACACCTTC. Translating it yields CASKGAAVNYGYTF.

The chain couples TRBV15 to TRBJ2-7; a possible D gene is TRBD2 (6 bases). In germline, CDR1 is LNHNV, CDR2 YYDKDF (reference sequence). Trimming took 5 bases from V and 1 from J, leaving 12 bases between them. This CDR3 has 14 residues. DNA of the CDR3: TGTGCCACCAGCGGGACTCGTCGATCCTACGAGCAGTACTTC. Translated: CATSGTRRSYEQYF. The full variable domain, its missing parts supplied by reference TRBV15 and TRBJ2-7, is DAMVIQNPRYQVTQFGKPVTLSCSQTLNHNVMYWYQQKSSQAPKLLFHYYDKDFNNEADTPDNFQSRRPNTSFCFLDIRSPGLGDTAMYLCATSGTRRSYEQYFGPGTRLTVT.

This chain connects TRBV19 to TRBJ1-5; 9 bases match TRBD1. Losses at the gene ends were 5 bases for V and 5 bases for J; bases not matched to a gene: 7. Germline CDR1 is LNHDA and CDR2 is SQIVND (reference sequence). The CDR3 totals 15 residues. The CDR3 sequence: CASSSPGQGDQPQHF. CDR3 DNA: TGTGCCAGTAGTTCCCCGGGACAGGGAGATCAGCCCCAGCATTTT.

This chain connects TRBV5-6 to TRBJ2-7; 9 nucleotides align to TRBD1. CDR1 and CDR2 (germline): SGHDT, YYEEEE. This CDR3 comprises 14 residues. The junction had 7 bases not matched to a gene; V was cut back by 3 bases and J by 6 bases. The CDR3 bases are TGTGCCAGCAGCTACCGGGACAGGGTTGGCGAGCAGTACTTC. Residues: CASSYRDRVGEQYF.

This chain connects TRBV11-2 to TRBJ2-7; 7 nucleotides agree with TRBD1. This CDR3 comprises 15 residues. CDR1 is SGHAT, CDR2 FQNNGV, per germline. Germline trimming cut 4 bases from V and 6 bases from J; bases unmatched to any gene: 12. The CDR3 region has the DNA TGTGCCAGCAGCTCAACAAACCCTTGGACAGGCGAGCAGTACTTC. It yields the protein CASSSTNPWTGEQYF.

The chain links TRBV5-1 to TRBJ2-7; 7 bases map to TRBD2. The CDR3 is made up of 12 amino acids. The germline gives CDR1 SGHRS, CDR2 YFSETQ. V trimming: 0 bases; J trimming: 7 bases; junction bases outside the gene matches: 1. Here the CDR3 reads CASSLEGLEQYF. The CDR3 coding sequence is TGCGCCAGCAGCTTGGAGGGACTAGAGCAGTACTTC. Together with reference TRBV5-1 and TRBJ2-7, the CDR3 gives the full variable domain: KAGVTQTPRYLIKTRGQQVTLSCSPISGHRSVSWYQQTPGQGLQFLFEYFSETQRNKGNFPGRFSGRQFSNSRSEMNVSTLELGDSALYLCASSLEGLEQYFGPGTRLTVT.